Below, 13 T cell receptor beta chains from the same sample are listed, as sequenced in a study of T cell changes during pregnancy in multiple sclerosis. Data came from immunoSEQ multiplex PCR; TCRdb stores just in-frame clones and leaves some out. The sample lists tens of thousands of clones, about 92% occurring once. Here the sequenced sample was CD4+ T cells from peripheral blood mononuclear cells, taken in the third trimester of pregnancy. Every receptor here comes from a female donor in good health, enrolled as a control in a pregnancy study.

The rearrangement links TRBV4-3 to TRBJ2-3; D perhaps matches TRBD1 (6 bases). This CDR3 is 15 amino acids long. Germline values: CDR1 LGHNA, CDR2 YSLEER. The V end was cut by 4 bases, the J end by 1 base, with 12 bases between. The CDR3 reads CASSPGTYRTDTQYF. Here the CDR3 DNA reads TGCGCCAGCAGCCCCGGGACATACCGCACAGATACGCAGTATTTT.

The genes are TRBV4-2 and TRBJ1-4; D gene ambiguous. V was cut by 4 bases and J by 8 bases, with 14 bases left in between. The CDR3 runs 14 residues. Per the germline V gene, CDR1 is LGHNA and CDR2 is YNFKEQ. The CDR3 reads CASSPLGSSEKLFF. In DNA form, the CDR3 reads TGTGCCAGCAGCCCCCTGGGGAGTAGCGAAAAACTGTTTTTT.

V and J are TRBV7-9 and TRBJ2-3; TRBD2 aligns across 13 bases. The germline V gene encodes CDR1 SEHNR and CDR2 FQNEAQ (reference sequence). Unmatched junction bases numbered 5, after V lost 4 bases and J lost 4 bases. The CDR3 has 16 amino acids. In DNA, the CDR3 is TGTGCCAGCAGCTCGGGACTAGCGGGGAGAGCAGATACGCAGTATTTT. Translated: CASSSGLAGRADTQYF. Together with reference TRBV7-9 and TRBJ2-3, the CDR3 gives the full variable domain: DTGVSQNPRHKITKRGQNVTFRCDPISEHNRLYWYRQTLGQGPEFLTYFQNEAQLEKSRLLSDRFSAERPKGSFSTLEIQRTEQGDSAMYLCASSSGLAGRADTQYFGPGTRLTVL.

This chain joins TRBV10-3 and TRBJ1-1; 11 nucleotides match TRBD1. Germline-derived CDR1 and CDR2 are ENHRY and SYGVKD. The V gene end was trimmed by 6 bases and the J gene end by 4 bases; junction bases not matched to a gene: 4. This CDR3 comprises 14 residues. CDR3 coding DNA: TGTGCCATCAGGGGGACAGGGGGAGGCACTGAAGCTTTCTTT. Residues: CAIRGTGGGTEAFF.

This rearrangement joins TRBV27 to TRBJ1-1; D remains ambiguous. Germline V lookup: CDR1 MNHEY, CDR2 SMNVEV (reference sequence). Trimming cost V 4 bases and J 3 bases, with 9 bases left between them. This CDR3 spans 13 amino acids. The CDR3 coding sequence is TGTGCCAGCAGTTCCCGGCAGGACACTGAAGCTTTCTTT. This encodes CASSSRQDTEAFF.

The chain joins TRBV19 to TRBJ2-3, with 13 bases fitting TRBD2. The CDR3 has 14 amino acids. The V and J ends lost 7 bases and 8 bases, in that order; junction bases with no gene match: 6. The germline V gene encodes CDR1 LNHDA and CDR2 SQIVND (reference sequence). CDR3 DNA sequence: TGTGCCAGTACCGGGACTAGCGGGGCGGGTACGCAGTATTTT. Its translation: CASTGTSGAGTQYF.

The V and J genes are TRBV5-5 and TRBJ2-3, with D perhaps TRBD1 (6 bases). Germline lookup yields CDR1 SGHKS and CDR2 YYEKEE (reference sequence). V was trimmed by 3 bases and J by 1 base, leaving 12 bases between them. CDR3 length: 15 amino acids. This chain's CDR3 is CASSYGTIGTDTQYF. The CDR3, as DNA: TGTGCCAGCAGCTACGGGACAATCGGCACAGATACGCAGTATTTT.

V is TRBV6-1 and J is TRBJ1-6, with D tentatively TRBD1 (5 bases). Trimming removed 4 bases from V and 0 bases from J, with 7 bases in between. CDR1 is MNHNS, CDR2 SASEGT, per germline. The CDR3 is made up of 15 amino acids. CDR3 sequence: CASSGQISYNSPLHF. The CDR3 nucleotides are TGTGCCAGCAGTGGACAGATCTCCTATAATTCACCCCTCCACTTT.

This chain uses TRBV5-4 with TRBJ2-3, with 8 bases that match TRBD1. Germline assignment: CDR1 SGHNT and CDR2 YYREEE (reference sequence). The V gene end was trimmed by 3 bases and the J gene end by 3 bases; junction bases not matched to a gene: 3. CDR3 size: 14 residues. Here the CDR3 reads CASSSGQGTDTQYF. The DNA for the CDR3 is TGTGCCAGCAGCTCTGGACAGGGTACAGATACGCAGTATTTT. Full variable domain (outside the CDR3, taken from reference TRBV5-4 and TRBJ2-3): ETGVTQSPTHLIKTRGQQVTLRCSSQSGHNTVSWYQQALGQGPQFIFQYYREEENGRGNFPPRFSGLQFPNYSSELNVNALELDDSALYLCASSSGQGTDTQYFGPGTRLTVL.

The DNA of the CDR3 is TGTGCCAGCAGTCCGAGACTAGGAATAAAGGGGACCGGGGAGCTGTTTTTT. Its protein product is CASSPRLGIKGTGELFF. The chain carries TRBV5-8 and TRBJ2-2, with a possible D match to TRBD2 (6 bases). Germline CDR1 reads SGHTS; CDR2 reads YDEGEE. The length of the CDR3 is 17 residues. V was cut by 5 bases and J by 5 bases, with 22 bases left in between.

V gene TRBV19 combines with J gene TRBJ1-1, with TRBD1 matching over 9 bases. Trimming took 6 bases from V and 5 from J; bases not matched to a gene: 13. This CDR3 is built from 16 residues. Per the germline V gene, CDR1 is LNHDA and CDR2 is SQIVND (reference sequence). The DNA for the CDR3 is TGTGCCAGTAGAGGGGGACAGGGCCAACCCAGGACTGAAGCTTTCTTT. The encoded protein is CASRGGQGQPRTEAFF.

The gene calls are TRBV29-1 and TRBJ1-1, with 7 positions matching TRBD1. The CDR3 extends over 13 amino acids. The V and J ends lost 6 bases and 6 bases, in that order; junction bases with no gene match: 10. In germline, CDR1 is SQVTM, CDR2 ANQGSEA. The CDR3 DNA sequence: TGCAGCGTCCCGACAGGGTCAAGTGCTGAAGCTTTCTTT. This gives the protein CSVPTGSSAEAFF. Complete variable domain (other parts from reference TRBV29-1 and TRBJ1-1): SAVISQKPSRDICQRGTSLTIQCQVDSQVTMMFWYRQQPGQSLTLIATANQGSEATYESGFVIDKFPISRPNLTFSTLTVSNMSPEDSSIYLCSVPTGSSAEAFFGQGTRLTVV.

The chain's CDR3 is CSAETGFSGANVLTF. The DNA of the CDR3 is TGCAGCGCCGAAACAGGGTTTTCTGGGGCCAACGTCCTGACTTTC. The chain joins TRBV29-1 to TRBJ2-6, with D possibly matching TRBD1 (6 bases). Germline V gives CDR1 SQVTM, CDR2 ANQGSEA. Trimming shortened V by 7 bases and J by 1 base, and 14 bases separated the two germline ends. The length of the CDR3 is 15 residues.